This TCR beta chain stems from a study of T cell repertoires in cytomegalovirus infection. Study-wide context: Shared public TCR beta signatures pointed to both CMV infection and a matching HLA type.

General study results and limits: Carriers of CMV plus the relevant HLA were identified by cumulative public TCR beta family frequency.

TCRdb re-called the reads through MiXCR, storing one row per CDR3 protein. This table has about 830,000 distinct CDR3 sequences, 32% appearing once. For this clonotype: Its antigen remains unidentified.

This specimen consisted of cultured CD8+ T cells from PBMCs, obtained from culture after CMV antigen stimulation. The sequence was collected from a human donor in good health (CMV status not recorded). Some clones in this sample may be carry-over from other donors' samples.

For the CDR3, the DNA is TGTGCCGTTTCCCCTTACCGGGACAGGGCCCCGAACACCGGGGAGCTGTTTTTT. It codes for CAVSPYRDRAPNTGELFF. The chain recombines TRBV27 with TRBJ2-2; TRBD1 matches at 9 bases. The CDR3 contains 18 residues. The junction had 16 bases not matched to a gene; V was cut back by 11 bases and J by 0 bases. CDR1 MNHEY and CDR2 SMNVEV come from the germline V gene (reference sequence).